These 18 T cell receptor beta chains were sequenced from one sample in a study of cytomegalovirus exposure and HLA in healthy donors. The PCR used 60 Vbeta and 13 Jbeta primers. Repertoires were generated with immunoSEQ multiplex PCR, while TCRdb's copy carries only in-frame clones and drops some. Found here are 100,000 or so clones, approximately 80% of them singletons; the top ten hold 0.9% to 1.5%. Source material: PBMCs. These receptors were taken from a woman aged 18-29 years in good health and CMV-seronegative.

This chain uses TRBV4-2 with TRBJ2-1; D perhaps matches TRBD2 (5 bases). Germline assignment: CDR1 LGHNA and CDR2 YNFKEQ. V lost 1 base and J lost 9, with 7 bases in between. This CDR3 contains 12 residues. As DNA, the CDR3 is TGTGCCAGCAGCCAAGGAGGAGGTGAGCAGTTCTTC. This gives the protein CASSQGGGEQFF.

This chain connects TRBV11-2 to TRBJ1-6; D not certain. V lost 6 bases and J 10 bases, leaving 19 bases between the germline ends. This CDR3 spans 15 amino acids. Looked up from germline, CDR1 is SGHAT and CDR2 is FQNNGV. CDR3 in amino acids: CASRNEALGGSPLHF. CDR3 nucleotides: TGTGCCAGCAGGAACGAGGCGCTCGGCGGCTCACCCCTCCACTTT.

The rearrangement uses TRBV5-6 and TRBJ2-7; unclear D gene. V gave up 3 bases and J gave up 1 base, with 14 bases separating them. CDR1 and CDR2 from the germline V gene are SGHDT and YYEEEE. The CDR3 runs 15 residues. Here the CDR3 DNA reads TGTGCCAGCAGCTCCTTGAAGGAGATTTCCTACGAGCAGTACTTC. This gives the protein CASSSLKEISYEQYF. Full variable domain (outside the CDR3, taken from reference TRBV5-6 and TRBJ2-7): DAGVTQSPTHLIKTRGQQVTLRCSPKSGHDTVSWYQQALGQGPQFIFQYYEEEERQRGNFPDRFSGHQFPNYSSELNVNALLLGDSALYLCASSSLKEISYEQYFGPGTRLTVT.

This chain uses TRBV7-8 with TRBJ2-7; TRBD1 matches 7 bases. Looked up from germline, CDR1 is SGHVS and CDR2 is FQNEAQ. The CDR3 covers 14 residues. Trimming at V came to 5 bases and at J to 2 bases, leaving 6 bases not matched to a gene. DNA of the CDR3: TGTGCCAGCAGCAACCGGGACAGAACCTACGAGCAGTACTTC. It codes for CASSNRDRTYEQYF.

This clone was seen more than once but under ten times. The gene calls are TRBV28 and TRBJ2-7; TRBD2 matches 11 bases. This CDR3 is built from 16 residues. The J segment lost 0 bases and the V segment lost 6 bases, leaving 7 bases of the junction unmatched. Per the germline V gene, CDR1 is MDHEN and CDR2 is SYDVKM. The CDR3 DNA sequence: TGTGCCAGCAGCGGCTCGACTAGCGGGGCCTCCTACGAGCAGTACTTC. Residues: CASSGSTSGASYEQYF.

Worth noting for this clone: One end of the junction varies from germline; a read error may be responsible. The rearrangement uses TRBV7-9 and TRBJ1-5; possible D gene TRBD1, 5 bases. The CDR3 is 18 amino acids. Germline V gene lookup returns CDR1 SEHNR and CDR2 FQNEAQ (reference sequence). CDR3 sequence (DNA): TGTTCCAGCAGCTTGGCGCAGGGAGGAGGTCACGGCAATCAGCCCCAGCATTTT. It encodes CSSSLAQGGGHGNQPQHF. The variable domain in full, completed from reference TRBV7-9 and TRBJ1-5, reads DTGVSQNPRHKITKRGQNVTFRCDPISEHNRLYWYRQTLGQGPEFLTYFQNEAQLEKSRLLSDRFSAERPKGSFSTLEIQRTEQGDSAMYLCSSSLAQGGGHGNQPQHFGDGTRLSIL.

The chain couples TRBV4-3 to TRBJ1-6; TRBD1 agrees at 7 bases. The ends lost 0 bases at V and 10 bases at J; junction bases unmatched: 6. The length of the CDR3 is 15 residues. Germline V CDR1 and CDR2: LGHNA, YSLEER. The CDR3 loop reads CASSQEKGAGSPLHF. CDR3 coding DNA: TGCGCCAGCAGCCAAGAGAAGGGGGCCGGCTCACCCCTCCACTTT.

The chain carries TRBV6-4 and TRBJ2-7, with 14 bases lining up with TRBD2. Germline-derived CDR1 and CDR2 are MRHNA and SNTAGT. The V gene end was trimmed by 0 bases and the J gene end by 5 bases; junction bases not matched to a gene: 9. CDR3 length: 18 residues. CDR3 DNA sequence: TGTGCCAGCAGTGACTCGAAGGGACTAGCGGGAGTAATTAACGAGCAGTACTTC. Translation: CASSDSKGLAGVINEQYF.

The chain's CDR3 is CASSVEAGGNQPQHF. The DNA for the CDR3 is TGCGCCAGCAGCGTGGAGGCAGGGGGCAATCAGCCCCAGCATTTT. This chain joins TRBV5-1 and TRBJ1-5; a possible D gene is TRBD1 (6 bases). CDR1 and CDR2 (germline): SGHRS, YFSETQ. V was trimmed by 4 bases and J by 2 bases, leaving 13 bases between them. This CDR3 region has 15 residues.

The chain links TRBV5-1 to TRBJ1-1; TRBD1 matches 8 bases. The CDR3 has 14 amino acids. Germline V CDR1 and CDR2: SGHRS, YFSETQ. J was trimmed by 1 base and V by 3 bases; bases with no gene match: 2. The CDR3 reads CASSSDRGNTEAFF. The CDR3 DNA follows: TGCGCCAGCAGCTCAGACAGGGGGAACACTGAAGCTTTCTTT.

The chain recombines TRBV7-9 with TRBJ2-5; possibly TRBD2 for D (6 bases). The DNA matches TRBJ2-7 better at its end, which makes the J call doubtful. CDR1 and CDR2 (germline): SEHNR, FQNEAQ (reference sequence). The length of the CDR3 is 16 residues. The CDR3 is CASSFGGVRANYEQYF. The CDR3 DNA is TGTGCCAGCAGCTTCGGAGGGGTCAGGGCGAACTACGAGCAGTACTTC.

The count of this clone is one. This chain joins TRBV30 and TRBJ1-4; TRBD1 matches 7 bases. V was pared by 2 bases and J by 3 bases, with 6 bases of the junction left unmatched. The CDR3 extends over 15 amino acids. Germline assignment: CDR1 GTSNPN and CDR2 SVGIG (reference sequence). This CDR3 is CAWSSTGAANEKLFF. CDR3 sequence (DNA): TGTGCCTGGAGTTCAACAGGGGCGGCTAATGAAAAACTGTTTTTT.

The chain links TRBV7-2 to TRBJ2-1; TRBD1 is a possible D gene (5 bases). V lost 2 bases, J lost 0 bases, and 8 bases lay in between. Germline V gene sequence: CDR1 SGHTA, CDR2 FQGNSA. The CDR3 loop spans 15 amino acids. Written as DNA, the CDR3 is TGTGCCAGCAGCTTAAGGGGTTCCTCCTACAATGAGCAGTTCTTC. This codes for CASSLRGSSYNEQFF.

This chain uses TRBV5-4 with TRBJ2-1, with TRBD2 as a possible D gene (6 bases). CDR1 SGHNT and CDR2 YYREEE come from the germline V gene (reference sequence). The germline V and J ends were trimmed by 2 bases and 6 bases, with 24 bases remaining between them. The CDR3 has 18 residues. The chain's CDR3 is CASSFPSAGGSGGNEQFF. The DNA for the CDR3 is TGTGCCAGCAGCTTTCCTAGCGCCGGCGGTTCAGGCGGCAATGAGCAGTTCTTC.

This chain uses TRBV4-3 with TRBJ2-3, with a weak D call TRBD2 (5 bases). In germline, CDR1 is LGHNA, CDR2 YSLEER. The CDR3 has 15 amino acids. V gave up 5 bases and J gave up 1 base, with 13 bases separating them. The CDR3 DNA reads as TGCGCCAGCAGCAGTTTTTTTAGCGGCACAGATACGCAGTATTTT. The encoded protein is CASSSFFSGTDTQYF.

Worth noting for this clone: The sample carries other DNA sequences with the same CDR3. The rearrangement links TRBV7-3 to TRBJ2-2; D is unclear. Trimming left V 2 bases short and J 0 bases short, with 4 bases between. The germline gives CDR1 SGHTA, CDR2 FQGTGA. The length of the CDR3 is 14 residues. This chain's CDR3 is CASSLYSNTGELFF. CDR3 DNA sequence: TGTGCCAGCAGCTTATACTCGAACACCGGGGAGCTGTTTTTT. Full variable domain (outside the CDR3, taken from reference TRBV7-3 and TRBJ2-2): GAGVSQTPSNKVTEKGKYVELRCDPISGHTALYWYRQSLGQGPEFLIYFQGTGAADDSGLPNDRFFAVRPEGSVSTLKIQRTERGDSAVYLCASSLYSNTGELFFGEGSRLTVL.

This chain uses TRBV4-1 with TRBJ1-4; 8 bases are a match to TRBD1. Germline V CDR1 and CDR2: MGHRA, YSYEKL. The ends lost 5 bases at V and 3 bases at J; junction bases unmatched: 2. This CDR3 comprises 14 residues. CDR3 in DNA: TGCGCCAGCAGCTGGACAGGGTCTAATGAAAAACTGTTTTTT. Its protein product is CASSWTGSNEKLFF.

The rearrangement joins TRBV5-6 to TRBJ2-2; no firm D call. The V and J ends lost 0 bases and 1 base respectively, with 4 bases between them. Germline CDR1 reads SGHDT; CDR2 reads YYEEEE. The CDR3 has 14 amino acids. The CDR3 sequence: CASSLAGNTGELFF. Here the CDR3 DNA reads TGTGCCAGCAGCTTGGCCGGGAACACCGGGGAGCTGTTTTTT.